Following are 4 T cell receptor beta chains from one sample sequenced in a study of blood T cell repertoires in COVID-19. Libraries were prepared by immunoSEQ multiplex PCR; TCRdb keeps only in-frame clonotypes and omits some of them. The table has just over 150,000 clones, around 93% seen once. The sequencing sample was made of peripheral blood. The receptor source for this set is a man aged 30 to 45 with COVID-19, enrolled during active disease.

The genes are TRBV11-2 and TRBJ1-3; 8 nucleotides align to TRBD1. CDR1 and CDR2 (germline): SGHAT, FQNNGV. The CDR3 runs to 16 residues. V lost 2 bases to trimming and J lost 3 bases; unmatched junction nucleotides: 6. In nucleotides, the CDR3 is TGTGCCAGCAGCTTACACCACAGGGGGAATGGAAACACCATATATTTT. This gives the protein CASSLHHRGNGNTIYF.

In nucleotides, the CDR3 is TGTGCCAGCAGCCCAGGACTAGGTTACGAGCAGTACTTC. Protein product: CASSPGLGYEQYF. The chain has TRBV7-3 and TRBJ2-7, with 7 bases that match TRBD2. CDR1 is SGHTA, CDR2 FQGTGA, per germline. The CDR3 contains 13 residues. Unmatched junction bases numbered 5, after V lost 5 bases and J lost 4 bases.

The chain carries TRBV7-8 and TRBJ1-2; maybe TRBD1 (6 bases). The CDR3 runs 18 residues. The germline CDR1 and CDR2 sequences are SGHVS and FQNEAQ. V lost 5 bases, J lost 4 bases, and 26 bases lay in between. The CDR3 region is CASSPEPENREKSYGYTF. CDR3 DNA sequence: TGTGCCAGCAGCCCGGAACCCGAAAACAGGGAGAAAAGCTATGGCTACACCTTC.

This clone was observed a single time. This chain connects TRBV2 to TRBJ1-6; D call uncertain. V was pared by 1 base and J by 9 bases, with 13 bases between. This CDR3 region has 15 residues. CDR1 SNHLY and CDR2 FYNNEI come from the germline V gene. CDR3 in DNA: TGTGCCAGCAGTGAAGGGTTACAGAGAAGTTCACCCCTCCACTTT. Protein product: CASSEGLQRSSPLHF.